These 14 T cell receptor beta chains came from one sample sequenced in a study of tumor and adjacent non-tumor tissue in lung cancer. The library came from three nested PCR rounds adapted from ARM-PCR protocols. A single record per CDR3 protein comes from TCRdb applying MiXCR to the multiplex PCR reads. Seen here are around 99,000 distinct CDR3 sequences, 75% observed once, and the top ten hold under 45%. The template was RNA from unsorted bulk tissue. Input material: lung tumor tissue. These receptors were taken from a woman aged 60-70 years with non-small cell lung cancer.

In regard to this clonotype: The conserved phenylalanine or tryptophan normally closing the CDR3 is absent here, so this likely arose from a read error. The genes are TRBV28 and TRBJ1-5; 7 bases fit TRBD1. CDR3 length equals 18 residues. The V gene end was trimmed by 7 bases and the J gene end by 0 bases; junction bases not matched to a gene: 15. Per the germline V gene, CDR1 is MDHEN and CDR2 is SYDVKM. The CDR3 DNA is TGTGCCAGCATCTCCTCTGACAGGGTGGCGTATAGCAATCAGCCCCAGCATTCT. Protein sequence: CASISSDRVAYSNQPQHS.

With regard to this clonotype: A read error may account for a junction end that differs from germline. The rearrangement joins TRBV11-2 to TRBJ1-2; TRBD1 might be the D (6 bases). CDR3 length: 13 amino acids. Germline loops: CDR1 SGHAT, CDR2 FQNNGV. CDR3 protein: CASTLTGGHGYTF. For the CDR3, the DNA is TGTGCTAGCACCCTAACCGGGGGCCATGGCTACACCTTC.

As concerns this clonotype: A junction boundary mismatches the germline segment, possibly from a read error. The CDR3 DNA sequence: TGCAGCATTGTGGATGGAGAGTTC. Translated, it gives CSIVDGEF. The genes are TRBV29-1 and TRBJ2-7; D uncertain. From germline, CDR1 is SQVTM and CDR2 ANQGSEA. The CDR3 has 8 residues.

Concerning this clonotype itself: Likely a read error: the CDR3 ends without its conserved phenylalanine or tryptophan. This CDR3 is CASSLGQGNTEAFI. The CDR3 coding sequence is TGTGCCAGCAGCTTAGGACAGGGGAACACTGAAGCTTTCATT. V gene TRBV11-1 combines with J gene TRBJ1-1; TRBD1 matches 7 bases. Germline CDR1 is SGHAT and CDR2 is FQDESV (reference sequence). The CDR3 sequence is 14 residues long. V trimming: 1 base; J trimming: 1 base; junction bases outside the gene matches: 0.

This clonotype was seen at least ten times. The V and J genes are TRBV6-5 and TRBJ2-2; no firm D call. Between the trimmed V and J ends, which lost 7 bases and 2 bases, there was a span of 11 bases. The germline gives CDR1 MNHEY, CDR2 SVGAGI. The CDR3 spans 14 residues. Here the CDR3 reads CASNLRLNTGELFF. The CDR3 nucleotides read TGTGCCAGCAATCTCAGACTTAACACCGGGGAGCTGTTTTTT.

Remarks on this clonotype: A single base separates this from a much larger clone, so it may be a read error. This chain connects TRBV12-3 or TRBV12-4 to TRBJ2-1, with 8 bases identical to TRBD2. The V and J ends lost 7 bases and 12 bases, in that order; junction bases with no gene match: 14. CDR3 length: 14 residues. CDR3 sequence reads: CASKETGGSDVQFF. The CDR3 bases are TGTGCCAGCAAGGAGACGGGAGGGTCCGATGTGCAGTTCTTC.

This clonotype was picked up many times. J is TRBJ1-1 and V is TRBV6-2 or TRBV6-3; D is possibly TRBD1 (5 bases). V lost 7 bases to trimming and J lost 0 bases, with 9 bases between them. The CDR3 has 13 amino acids. Germline CDR1 is MNHEY and CDR2 is SVGEGT. The CDR3 here is CASTPRVNTEAFF. The CDR3 nucleotides read TGTGCCAGCACCCCCAGGGTGAACACTGAAGCTTTCTTT.

As concerns this clonotype: A much larger clone is a single base away; this may be a read error. CDR3 amino acids: CASSRGQSFPGNEKLFF. The CDR3 DNA follows: TGCGCCAGCAGCCGGGGACAGAGTTTTCCTGGCAATGAAAAACTGTTTTTT. This chain uses TRBV4-1 with TRBJ1-4, with TRBD1 matching 7 bases. The CDR3 length is 17 residues. The junction had 13 bases not matched to a gene; V was cut back by 4 bases and J by 5 bases. The germline gives CDR1 MGHRA, CDR2 YSYEKL.

As regards this clonotype: This clone may be a read error of a much larger clone one base away. The chain combines TRBV6-2 or TRBV6-3 with TRBJ1-1; D perhaps matches TRBD1 (5 bases). The CDR3 covers 14 residues. Germline lookup yields CDR1 MNHEY and CDR2 SVGEGT. The CDR3, as DNA: TGTGTCAGCAGTTACTCGGTTCAGGGTCCTGAAGCTTTCTTT. This sequence encodes CVSSYSVQGPEAFF.

This clonotype was picked up many times. The chain carries TRBV10-3 and TRBJ2-1, with D uncertain. Trimming stripped 0 bases from V and 4 bases from J, with 7 bases between. This CDR3 region has 14 residues. Germline loops: CDR1 ENHRY, CDR2 SYGVKD. The CDR3 DNA reads as TGTGCCATCAGTGAGTCGACTGGATACAATGAGCAGTTCTTC. Protein: CAISESTGYNEQFF.

A word on this clonotype: A much larger clone differs from this one at a single base, so this may be a read error. The V and J genes are TRBV4-3 and TRBJ1-2, with 9 bases lining up with TRBD1. CDR1 LGHNA and CDR2 YSLEER come from the germline V gene. The CDR3 spans 16 residues. CDR3 nucleotide sequence: TGCGCCAGCAGCTTAAGAGGGACAGGGTATTTCTATTGCTACACCTTC. This translates into CASSLRGTGYFYCYTF.

Details on this clonotype: One end of the junction is discordant with germline, which a read error may explain. The V call is TRBV4-3, the J call TRBJ2-5; D ambiguous. CDR1 and CDR2 from the germline V gene are LGHNA and YSLEER. The CDR3 totals 15 residues. CDR3 amino acids: CASSQDHRVMETQNF. The CDR3 region has the DNA TGCGCCAGCAGCCAAGATCATCGGGTTATGGAGACCCAGAACTTC.

With respect to this clonotype: A clone one base away is much larger, so this may be a read error. The chain has TRBV6-1 and TRBJ2-5; tentative D call: TRBD2 (6 bases). Trimming cost V 7 bases and J 9 bases, with 18 bases left between them. CDR1 is MNHNS and CDR2 is SASEGT in the germline V gene. This CDR3 has 13 residues. The CDR3 sequence is CASTPLRGEAQYF. The CDR3 bases are TGTGCCAGCACCCCACTAAGAGGGGAGGCCCAGTACTTC.

Concerning this clonotype itself: The junction departs from the called germline gene at one end, perhaps through a read error. The chain uses TRBV4-1 and TRBJ1-1; D is ambiguous. The CDR3 contains 15 residues. Germline CDR1 and CDR2: MGHRA and YSYEKL. The CDR3 reads CANSQDFGSVTEAFF. DNA of the CDR3: TGCGCCAACAGCCAAGATTTCGGCAGTGTTACTGAAGCTTTCTTT.